This entry describes one TCR beta chain. The specificity of this receptor is unknown. A roughly 2.5 ml peripheral blood sample was drawn into PAXgene tubes per donor and stored at -80°C. Total RNA was isolated from whole blood with the PAXgene blood miRNA kit on an automated QIAcube, without T cell sorting. Peripheral blood from monozygotic twin pairs, either concordant or discordant for inflammatory bowel disease, underwent deep TCRalpha and TCRbeta repertoire profiling that used unique molecular barcoding. Smoking habits were recorded for all twin pairs, with individuals classified as current, former or never smokers. The sample is drawn from a study of monozygotic twins with inflammatory bowel disease (dated 2019 in TCRdb). Concerning the study at large: A total of roughly 28 monozygotic twin pairs were included in the full study, comprising nine German pairs (four IBD-concordant, five IBD-discordant) and 19 IBD-discordant Danish pairs. Within discordant pairs, disease-associated traits were sought mainly by comparing IBD patients with their genetically identical healthy co-twins. Each individual had, on average, about 151 000 unique TCRalpha sequences and 181 000 unique TCRbeta sequences available for analysis. The investigation overall reported the following: No single strong signal or clonotype linked to IBD turned up in the results, so the idea that one exists was not supported. Because patients were on differing immunosuppressive treatments, the repertoires may have picked up extra background noise and inter-individual variability. TCRbeta repertoire diversity, by inverse Simpson index, was decreased in IBD patients compared with their healthy co-twins. Compared with healthy twins, IBD patients had fewer clonotypes in common with other individuals, a difference most pronounced in patients showing signs of disease activity. Repertoire similarity did not differ between concordant and discordant twins, which could be due to limited statistical power. The analysis was unable to tell different T cell subtypes apart.

The library was produced with 5' RACE. Preparation of each TCR library used 3,500 to 4,500 ng of total RNA. For each sample, cDNA synthesis with SMARTScribe reverse transcriptase was split into eight separate reactions. Unique molecular identifiers containing a 6-nucleotide sample barcode were introduced through template switching during cDNA synthesis. TCRalpha and TCRbeta cDNA was amplified by two nested PCRs of 16 and 9 cycles, with bead purification after each PCR. Before amplification, cDNA was treated with uracil DNA-glycosylase and purified using the QIAquick PCR purification kit. The second PCR was the step at which Illumina TruSeq-compatible adapters and sample-specific barcodes were added. TapeStation and Qubit were used to check library quality and concentration, and 4 to 6 ng of each library went into the pool. Sequencing of the pooled libraries was done on an Illumina HiSeq2500 single-index Rapid Run using custom sequencing primers and 2 x 100 bp reads. For the original study's pipeline: MiGEC version 1.2.6 was used for UMI-based consensus assembly to correct PCR and sequencing errors. MiXCR version 2.1.1 was used for V(D)J alignment, clonotype assembly and CDR3 extraction. Gene usage, clonotype sharing and MAIT/NKT TCR abundance were normalised by analysing the top 1000, 10 000 and 20 000 clonotypes per sample. After downsampling to 27 000 UMIs, diversity was calculated as the inverse Simpson index using the vegan R package. Statistical testing used paired Mann-Whitney U tests on the discordant twin pairs and applied Benjamini-Hochberg correction for multiple testing. Each entry corresponds to one CDR3 protein sequence from reads that TCRdb reprocessed, and DNA is not given. The V and J calls were determined by TCRdb, not by the authors. The sample table holds some 99,000 distinct CDR3 sequences. Around 11% of the sample belongs to the ten largest clones.

Based on the germline V gene (reference sequence), the CDR1 and CDR2 sequences are DFQATT and SNEGSKA. The CDR3 contains 15 residues, cysteine and phenylalanine counted. No DNA is recorded. The TCR sequence derives from a human donor with ulcerative colitis or Crohn's disease, or a healthy co-twin of an affected twin (not recorded which). Sequences were obtained from blood. This receptor chain uses TRBV20-1 and TRBJ1-5; the D gene TCRdb calls, TRBD1, cannot be checked with no DNA. The CDR3: CSARGPGHRNQPQHF.